Listed here are 15 T cell receptor beta chains from one sample, sequenced in a study of cytomegalovirus exposure and HLA in healthy donors. Sequencing used immunoSEQ multiplex PCR; TCRdb keeps in-frame clones, though not all of them. The sample has 220,000 or so clones, roughly 88% seen once. The sample taken for sequencing was PBMCs. The receptor source for this set is a woman aged 30 to 39 in good health and CMV-seropositive.

The V call is TRBV5-1, the J call TRBJ1-1, with a weak D call TRBD1 (5 bases). The CDR3 consists of 14 residues. CDR1 and CDR2 (germline): SGHRS, YFSETQ. The V gene lost 4 bases and the J gene lost 5 bases, with 15 bases spanning the gap. CDR3 nucleotides: TGCGCCAGCAGCCCGATGGGGCTGGCGACTGAAGCTTTCTTT. Its protein product is CASSPMGLATEAFF.

CDR3 residues: CASSGGTGLERKYF. In DNA, the CDR3 is TGTGCCAGCAGCGGAGGGACAGGGCTTGAGAGGAAGTACTTC. The chain uses TRBV9 and TRBJ2-7; TRBD1 aligns across 9 bases. CDR1 is SGDLS, CDR2 YYNGEE, per germline. V trimming: 3 bases; J trimming: 11 bases; junction bases outside the gene matches: 12. The CDR3 extends over 14 amino acids.

The chain joins TRBV7-6 to TRBJ1-3; 10 bases fit TRBD1. From germline, CDR1 is SGHVS and CDR2 FNYEAQ. The CDR3 is made up of 15 amino acids. Trimming at V came to 4 bases and at J to 8 bases, leaving 8 bases not matched to a gene. CDR3: CASSSDRGPGDTIYF. CDR3 nucleotide sequence: TGTGCCAGCAGCTCCGACAGGGGGCCGGGGGACACCATATATTTT.

This chain uses TRBV7-9 with TRBJ1-2, with D unresolved. The CDR3 sequence is 13 residues long. CDR1 is SEHNR and CDR2 is FQNEAQ in the germline V gene (reference sequence). Trimming cost V 1 base and J 2 bases, with 5 bases left between them. CDR3 amino acids: CASSLGPNYGYTF. For the CDR3, the DNA is TGTGCCAGCAGCTTAGGACCGAACTATGGCTACACCTTC.

The chain links TRBV10-3 to TRBJ2-5; 7 bases align to TRBD1. Germline loops: CDR1 ENHRY, CDR2 SYGVKD. Trimming cost V 8 bases and J 3 bases; bases outside gene matches: 9. The CDR3 has 14 residues. The CDR3 loop is CAISGGSEEETQYF. CDR3 DNA sequence: TGTGCCATCTCAGGGGGAAGTGAAGAAGAGACCCAGTACTTC.

This sequence joins TRBV30 and TRBJ2-3; the match to TRBD2 covers 7 bases. The CDR3 has 14 amino acids. Germline V CDR1 and CDR2: GTSNPN, SVGIG (reference sequence). J lost 6 bases, V lost 6 bases, and 12 bases had no gene match. In DNA form, the CDR3 reads TGTGCCTGTAAACCGGGAGGACGCTGGGATACGCAGTATTTT. Its protein product is CACKPGGRWDTQYF.

The V and J genes are TRBV7-9 and TRBJ2-7, with TRBD1 matching over 10 bases. Germline CDR1 SEHNR, CDR2 FQNEAQ (reference sequence). The J segment lost 5 bases and the V segment lost 1 base, leaving 8 bases of the junction unmatched. The CDR3 sequence is 16 residues long. The chain's CDR3 is CASSLGGRQGAHEQYF. CDR3 sequence (DNA): TGTGCCAGCAGCTTAGGGGGGCGACAGGGGGCCCACGAGCAGTACTTC.

This clone was observed a handful of times. The V gene is TRBV6-6, the J gene TRBJ2-3; 9 bases map to TRBD2. The CDR3 is 16 amino acids. Germline CDR1 is MNHNY and CDR2 is SVGAGI (reference sequence). Losses at the gene ends were 5 bases for V and 4 bases for J; bases not matched to a gene: 10. The CDR3 nucleotides read TGTGCCAGCAGTGGATCTCCGGGACTAGCTGCAGATACGCAGTATTTT. Residues: CASSGSPGLAADTQYF.

The rearrangement links TRBV4-1 to TRBJ2-1, with D unclear. Trimming removed 5 bases at V and 0 bases at J, with 11 bases between. The CDR3 totals 15 residues. Germline CDR1 MGHRA, CDR2 YSYEKL. The CDR3: CASSNLESSYNEQFF. The CDR3 region has the DNA TGCGCCAGCAGCAATCTAGAGAGCTCCTACAATGAGCAGTTCTTC.

This clone showed up just a few times. The V call is TRBV18, the J call TRBJ1-3; TRBD1 agrees at 8 bases. V lost 4 bases, J lost 1 base, and 3 bases stayed unmatched. The V gene's germline CDR1 is KGHSH and CDR2 LQKENI. This CDR3 region has 15 residues. CDR3: CASSQGQESGNTIYF. CDR3 DNA: TGTGCCAGCTCACAGGGACAGGAGTCTGGAAACACCATATATTTT.

On this clone: Other nucleotide sequences from this sample produce the same CDR3. The chain is built from TRBV6-5 and TRBJ1-2; 9 bases fit TRBD1. Trimming removed 6 bases from V and 2 bases from J; junction bases left unmatched: 4. The CDR3 runs 14 residues. Germline values: CDR1 MNHEY, CDR2 SVGAGI. The CDR3 DNA sequence: TGTGCCAGCAGCCCCGGACAGGGGAACTATGGCTACACCTTC. This encodes CASSPGQGNYGYTF.

The chain has TRBV13 and TRBJ2-3; perhaps TRBD2 as D (5 bases). Germline assignment: CDR1 PRHDT and CDR2 FYEKMQ (reference sequence). The CDR3 loop spans 13 amino acids. Trimming removed 5 bases from V and 4 bases from J, with 10 bases in between. CDR3 in DNA: TGTGCCAGCAGCAGAGAGCGGTCAGATACGCAGTATTTT. Its translation: CASSRERSDTQYF.

This chain uses TRBV9 with TRBJ2-1, with D uncertain. The CDR3 is made up of 15 amino acids. V shed 0 bases and J shed 2 bases, with 9 bases lying between them. Germline lookup yields CDR1 SGDLS and CDR2 YYNGEE. In nucleotides, the CDR3 is TGTGCCAGCAGCGTAGGAAGGCAAACCTACAATGAGCAGTTCTTC. The encoded protein is CASSVGRQTYNEQFF.

This clone appeared a few times. The rearrangement joins TRBV11-1 to TRBJ2-1, with 7 nucleotides matching TRBD2. Germline V lookup: CDR1 SGHAT, CDR2 FQDESV (reference sequence). CDR3 length: 17 amino acids. The ends lost 2 bases at V and 6 bases at J; junction bases unmatched: 13. The CDR3 region is CASSLREGHLLGNEQFF. CDR3 sequence (DNA): TGTGCCAGCAGCTTAAGGGAGGGCCATCTTCTAGGCAATGAGCAGTTCTTC.

The CDR3 loop reads CSAAGGNYGYTF. The CDR3, as DNA: TGCAGCGCAGCGGGGGGTAACTATGGCTACACCTTC. The V gene is TRBV29-1, the J gene TRBJ1-2; D is perhaps TRBD1 (5 bases). Germline V gene sequence: CDR1 SQVTM, CDR2 ANQGSEA. Trimming removed 7 bases at V and 1 base at J, with 10 bases between. The CDR3 totals 12 residues. Full variable domain (outside the CDR3, taken from reference TRBV29-1 and TRBJ1-2): SAVISQKPSRDICQRGTSLTIQCQVDSQVTMMFWYRQQPGQSLTLIATANQGSEATYESGFVIDKFPISRPNLTFSTLTVSNMSPEDSSIYLCSAAGGNYGYTFGSGTRLTVV.